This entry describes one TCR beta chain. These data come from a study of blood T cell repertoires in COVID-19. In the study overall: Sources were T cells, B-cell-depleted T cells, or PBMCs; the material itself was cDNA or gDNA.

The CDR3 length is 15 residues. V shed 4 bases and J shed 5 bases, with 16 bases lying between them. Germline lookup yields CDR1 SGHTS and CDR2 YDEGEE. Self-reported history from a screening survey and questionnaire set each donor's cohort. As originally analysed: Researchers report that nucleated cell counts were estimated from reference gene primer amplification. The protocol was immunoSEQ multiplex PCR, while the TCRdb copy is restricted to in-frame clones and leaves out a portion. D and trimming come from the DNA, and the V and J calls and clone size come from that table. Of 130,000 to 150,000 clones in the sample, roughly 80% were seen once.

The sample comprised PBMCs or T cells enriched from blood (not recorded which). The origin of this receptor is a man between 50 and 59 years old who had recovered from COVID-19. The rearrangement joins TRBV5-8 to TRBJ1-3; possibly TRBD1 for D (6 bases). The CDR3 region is CASSTRGSPRNTIYF. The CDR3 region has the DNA TGTGCCAGCAGCACCAGGGGTTCGCCAAGAAACACCATATATTTT.